The 19 T cell receptor beta chains reported below all come from one sample, sequenced in a study of blood T cell repertoires in COVID-19. This table comes from immunoSEQ multiplex PCR, and its TCRdb copy is limited to in-frame clones, with some not included. The repertoire holds a few hundred thousand clones, with less than 90% as singletons. The sample was peripheral blood. These receptors were collected from a woman aged 80 or older with active or convalescent COVID-19.

The chain couples TRBV4-1 to TRBJ1-2; tentative D call: TRBD1 (6 bases). The germline CDR1 and CDR2 sequences are MGHRA and YSYEKL. CDR3 length: 15 residues. Between the trimmed V and J ends, which lost 5 bases and 4 bases, there was a span of 17 bases. DNA of the CDR3: TGCGCCAGCAGCTCCCCAGGGGCGACTGGCTATGGCTACACCTTC. Translated, it gives CASSSPGATGYGYTF.

The chain combines TRBV5-1 with TRBJ2-5; the match to TRBD2 covers 7 bases. The germline CDR1 and CDR2 sequences are SGHRS and YFSETQ. With V trimmed by 0 bases and J by 3 bases, 17 bases remained unmatched. This CDR3 region has 19 residues. The CDR3 reads CASSLGAAGGGSRKETQYF. CDR3 DNA sequence: TGCGCCAGCAGCTTGGGGGCCGCGGGCGGCGGGAGTAGGAAAGAGACCCAGTACTTC.

The CDR3 DNA sequence: TGTGCCAGCGGGTCGGGACAGAGACTTAACTATGGCTACACCTTC. Translating gives CASGSGQRLNYGYTF. The V and J genes are TRBV27 and TRBJ1-2, with TRBD1 identical over 7 bases. The CDR3 spans 15 residues. V shed 8 bases and J 1 base; nucleotides not matched to a gene: 10. Germline CDR1 and CDR2: MNHEY and SMNVEV (reference sequence).

The chain is built from TRBV5-1 and TRBJ2-2; D gene uncertain. The CDR3 spans 13 residues. Germline lookup yields CDR1 SGHRS and CDR2 YFSETQ. V lost 3 bases, J lost 1 base, and 4 bases lay in between. The CDR3 region is CASSSKNTGELFF. For the CDR3, the DNA is TGCGCCAGCAGCTCAAAGAACACCGGGGAGCTGTTTTTT. The full variable domain, its missing parts supplied by reference TRBV5-1 and TRBJ2-2, is KAGVTQTPRYLIKTRGQQVTLSCSPISGHRSVSWYQQTPGQGLQFLFEYFSETQRNKGNFPGRFSGRQFSNSRSEMNVSTLELGDSALYLCASSSKNTGELFFGEGSRLTVL.

The chain joins TRBV27 to TRBJ2-5, with 8 bases identical to TRBD2. The J segment lost 6 bases and the V segment lost 6 bases, leaving 6 bases of the junction unmatched. Germline values: CDR1 MNHEY, CDR2 SMNVEV (reference sequence). CDR3 length equals 13 residues. The CDR3 protein is CASSGGDYQTQYF. The CDR3 nucleotides are TGTGCCAGCAGCGGGGGGGACTATCAGACCCAGTACTTC.

The chain joins TRBV29-1 to TRBJ2-5, with a weak D call TRBD1 (7 bases). CDR3 length: 12 amino acids. Trimming pared 4 bases from V and 5 bases from J, leaving 11 bases between. Germline V lookup: CDR1 SQVTM, CDR2 ANQGSEA. CDR3: CSVGTGGETQYF. CDR3 nucleotides: TGCAGCGTTGGGACAGGAGGGGAGACCCAGTACTTC.

The chain combines TRBV21-1 with TRBJ2-3; TRBD1, the table's D call, was not compared with the DNA. TRBV21-1 is given as a pseudogene. The CDR3 length is 17 residues. CDR3 nucleotides: TGTGCCAGCAGCAAATTCCTCCGGGACAGAAGCACAGATACGCAGTATTTT. Translation: CASSKFLRDRSTDTQYF.

The chain combines TRBV9 with TRBJ2-3, with 8 bases lining up with TRBD2. Germline loops: CDR1 SGDLS, CDR2 YYNGEE. With 4 bases clipped from V and 2 bases from J, the junction kept 6 bases outside the gene matches. This CDR3 comprises 15 residues. The DNA for the CDR3 is TGTGCCAGCAGCAGACGGGGGGGTGACACAGATACGCAGTATTTT. Its translation: CASSRRGGDTDTQYF.

The chain links TRBV24-1 to TRBJ2-2, with 11 bases fitting TRBD1. Germline V gives CDR1 KGHDR, CDR2 SFDVKD. This CDR3 has 16 residues. After removal of 2 bases from V and 7 bases from J, the junction contained 5 bases not matched to a gene. CDR3 sequence reads: CATSDSDRGRGGELFF. The CDR3 nucleotides read TGTGCCACCAGTGATTCGGACAGGGGGCGCGGCGGGGAGCTGTTTTTT.

The CDR3 is CASSTGPIWRGPTYNEQFF. In DNA form, the CDR3 reads TGTGCCAGTAGTACCGGCCCAATCTGGCGGGGTCCAACCTACAATGAGCAGTTCTTC. The chain combines TRBV19 with TRBJ2-1; weak D call: TRBD2 (6 bases). V was cut by 4 bases and J by 2 bases, with 24 bases left in between. Looked up from germline, CDR1 is LNHDA and CDR2 is SQIVND (reference sequence). This CDR3 is built from 19 residues. Using reference TRBV19 and TRBJ2-1 for the parts outside the CDR3, the full variable domain is DGGITQSPKYLFRKEGQNVTLSCEQNLNHDAMYWYRQDPGQGLRLIYYSQIVNDFQKGDIAEGYSVSREKKESFPLTVTSAQKNPTAFYLCASSTGPIWRGPTYNEQFFGPGTRLTVL.

The V call is TRBV19, the J call TRBJ2-3; tentatively, D is TRBD2 (6 bases). Trimming removed 7 bases at V and 0 bases at J, with 14 bases between. CDR1 LNHDA and CDR2 SQIVND come from the germline V gene (reference sequence). This CDR3 has 15 amino acids. The CDR3 spells CASTLRGASTDTQYF. The DNA for the CDR3 is TGTGCCAGTACCCTACGCGGGGCTAGCACAGATACGCAGTATTTT.

This clone was seen just once. The rearrangement links TRBV27 to TRBJ1-3; D is perhaps TRBD1 (6 bases). The ends were cut back, 5 bases at V and 6 bases at J, with 14 bases in the middle. Per germline, CDR1 MNHEY and CDR2 SMNVEV (reference sequence). CDR3 length: 14 amino acids. The CDR3 region has the DNA TGTGCCAGCAGTCCCGGACAGCCTGTAAACACCATATATTTT. Its translation: CASSPGQPVNTIYF.

This rearrangement joins TRBV5-5 to TRBJ1-3; D call uncertain. Trimming removed 3 bases at V and 7 bases at J, with 5 bases between. Germline V gene data show CDR1 as SGHKS and CDR2 as YYEKEE (reference sequence). CDR3 length: 11 residues. CDR3 protein: CASSSRNTIYF. The CDR3 DNA reads as TGTGCCAGCAGCTCCAGGAACACCATATATTTT.

The chain combines TRBV5-1 with TRBJ2-3; TRBD2 agrees at 13 bases. Germline-derived CDR1 and CDR2 are SGHRS and YFSETQ. The CDR3 is 17 residues long. The ends lost 0 bases at V and 5 bases at J; junction bases unmatched: 6. CDR3 amino acids: CASSLGALAGGRDTQYF. DNA for the CDR3: TGCGCCAGCAGCTTGGGTGCACTAGCGGGAGGGCGAGATACGCAGTATTTT.

This chain uses TRBV2 with TRBJ2-2; D remains unclear. V was trimmed by 10 bases and J by 7 bases, leaving 13 bases between them. This CDR3 spans 12 amino acids. Per the germline V gene, CDR1 is SNHLY and CDR2 is FYNNEI. CDR3 nucleotide sequence: TGTGCCACTCTCCCCGTCTACGGGGAGCTGTTTTTT. Protein: CATLPVYGELFF.

The chain carries TRBV3-1 (or the pseudogene TRBV3-2) and TRBJ2-7; TRBD1 matches 7 bases. Germline CDR1 reads LGHDT; CDR2 reads YNNKEL (reference sequence). The V segment lost 4 bases and the J segment 5 bases; nucleotides outside the gene matches: 11. The CDR3 is made up of 15 amino acids. DNA for the CDR3: TGTGCCAGCAGCCCCCGGGACAGAGCATGGAACGAGCAGTACTTC. This encodes CASSPRDRAWNEQYF.

This clone turned up a few times. This chain joins TRBV4-3 and TRBJ1-1; tentatively, D is TRBD1 (5 bases). The CDR3 length is 16 residues. Trimming cost V 3 bases and J 6 bases, with 20 bases left between them. Germline assignment: CDR1 LGHNA and CDR2 YSLEER. CDR3: CASSQLPLAGTAEAFF. For the CDR3, the DNA is TGCGCCAGCAGCCAGCTCCCCCTAGCGGGGACCGCTGAAGCTTTCTTT.

This clone was counted between two and nine times. The chain carries TRBV9 and TRBJ2-7; D is possibly TRBD2 (6 bases). Looked up from germline, CDR1 is SGDLS and CDR2 is YYNGEE. Trimming removed 4 bases at V and 1 base at J, with 12 bases between. This CDR3 region has 14 residues. CDR3 sequence (DNA): TGTGCCAGCAGCCCCTTTGGGGGGTCCTACGAGCAGTACTTC. Translating gives CASSPFGGSYEQYF.

The chain is built from TRBV7-2 and TRBJ2-7, with 7 bases fitting TRBD1. V lost 5 bases and J lost 3; bases outside the gene matches: 13. Per germline, CDR1 SGHTA and CDR2 FQGNSA. The CDR3 spans 16 residues. This CDR3 is CASSPRGWGSDYEQYF. The CDR3 nucleotides read TGTGCCAGCAGCCCCAGGGGGTGGGGTTCTGACTACGAGCAGTACTTC.